The source of this TCR beta chain is a study of Graves' ophthalmopathy and Graves' hyperthyroidism. Amplification of the TCR beta CDR3 regions used RNA transcripts (as template). First-round RT-PCR employed HTBI primers, with a second-round multiplex PCR after it. TCRdb fed the multiplex PCR reads into MiXCR, producing one record per CDR3 protein. The table records 200,000 to 250,000 distinct CDR3 sequences, around 30% of them present only once. Losses at the gene ends were 6 bases for V and 4 bases for J; bases not matched to a gene: 3. Germline V lookup: CDR1 MNHNS, CDR2 SASEGT. The CDR3 runs 13 residues.

The source of this sequence is a man aged 50-60 years with Graves' ophthalmopathy. The chain couples TRBV6-1 to TRBJ1-2; 9 nucleotides align to TRBD1. Source material: peripheral blood. CDR3 residues: CASRRTGAYGYTF. The CDR3 region has the DNA TGTGCCAGCAGACGGACAGGGGCCTATGGCTACACCTTC.